This T cell receptor beta chain was sequenced for a study of blood T cell repertoires in COVID-19. Sequenced by immunoSEQ multiplex PCR; TCRdb stores in-frame clones only, minus some. The sample lists around 220,000 clones, approximately 80% occurring once. The CDR3 length is 15 residues. The junction had 3 bases not matched to a gene; V was cut back by 3 bases and J by 2 bases. CDR1 is SNHLY, CDR2 FYNNEI, per germline. This sequence was found in an elderly woman with COVID-19, enrolled during active disease. The sequenced material came from peripheral blood. The chain recombines TRBV2 with TRBJ2-3; 9 bases map to TRBD2. This CDR3 reads CASSDLAGNTDTQYF. For the CDR3, the DNA is TGTGCCAGCAGTGACCTAGCGGGGAACACAGATACGCAGTATTTT.